The clone carrying this T cell receptor (beta chain) is termed medium-sized. Its antigen is unknown. This specimen belongs to a study of spatial heterogeneity in lung cancer. Overall study results and limits: The number of expanded tumor alpha and beta chains correlated with mutation number. Expanded TCRs classified as ubiquitous or regional were counted, and these counts tracked ubiquitous and regional nonsynonymous mutations, respectively. Coverage of tumor T cells was estimated at 6% to 7% for alpha chains and around 12% for beta chains.

Noted time point: sample taken at primary tumor resection. Samples came from roughly 75 TRACERx patients with untreated early-stage lung cancer. Unsorted whole RNA from tumor, nontumor lung or frozen PBMC underwent sequencing. TCRdb passed the 5' RACE reads through MiXCR, listing each CDR3 protein once. The sample lists 9,500 or so distinct CDR3 sequences; under 8.5% were seen once. The TCR originated in a male donor with early-stage non-small cell lung cancer. The source material was lung tumor tissue, sampled at surgery.

The CDR3 sequence is CASSHLAVSYNEQFF. The CDR3 DNA sequence: TGTGCCAGCAGCCATCTAGCGGTCTCCTACAATGAGCAGTTCTTC. The rearrangement uses TRBV5-5 and TRBJ2-1, with 7 bases matching TRBD2. CDR3 size: 15 residues. Germline CDR1 SGHKS, CDR2 YYEKEE (reference sequence). The V and J ends lost 4 bases and 0 bases, in that order; junction bases with no gene match: 4.